These 20 T cell receptor beta chains were sequenced from one sample in a study of beta chain features in type 1 diabetes. The authors reverse transcribed all of the isolated RNA, so sequencing captured expressed TCRB transcripts. Libraries were prepared by immunoSEQ multiplex PCR; TCRdb keeps only in-frame clonotypes and omits some of them. In the table there are fewer than 550,000 clones, 9.5% to 12% of which are singletons. The specimen sequenced was naive CD4+ T cells from blood. Receptor source: a woman between 18 and 30 years old in good health.

This clone occurred a few times. V is TRBV19 and J is TRBJ2-3; TRBD1 matches at 10 bases. Germline V lookup: CDR1 LNHDA, CDR2 SQIVND (reference sequence). J was trimmed by 4 bases and V by 5 bases; bases with no gene match: 6. CDR3 length equals 15 residues. The CDR3 bases are TGTGCCAGTAGTGAGACCGGGACAGGGGCAGATACGCAGTATTTT. Its translation: CASSETGTGADTQYF.

Turning to this clone: One junction end disagrees with the germline gene, perhaps due to a read error. The J gene is TRBJ2-7, the V gene TRBV23-1, with a tentative D call TRBD2 (5 bases). TRBV23-1 is annotated as an ORF whose role is uncertain. The CDR3 is made up of 16 amino acids. CDR3 DNA: TGCGCCAGCAGCCAATGGTGGAGGCGGGCTAGCTACGAGCAGTACTTC. Amino acid sequence: CASSQWWRRASYEQYF.

J is TRBJ1-6 and V is TRBV28; D possibly corresponds to TRBD1 (5 bases). V lost 6 bases and J lost 13, with 19 bases in between. CDR1 and CDR2 from the germline V gene are MDHEN and SYDVKM. This CDR3 has 14 amino acids. Here the CDR3 reads CASRTYGDPGPLHF. Written as DNA, the CDR3 is TGTGCCAGCAGGACGTACGGGGATCCAGGGCCCCTCCACTTT.

This clone has only a few counts. The rearrangement uses TRBV7-9 and TRBJ2-3; TRBD2 aligns across 10 bases. V trimming: 0 bases; J trimming: 4 bases; junction bases outside the gene matches: 7. The CDR3 length is 17 residues. CDR1 is SEHNR, CDR2 FQNEAQ, per germline (reference sequence). The CDR3 DNA reads TGTGCCAGCAGCTTAGCGCTAGCGGGAGTGACAGCAGATACGCAGTATTTT. Translating it yields CASSLALAGVTADTQYF.

This clone has only a few counts. The V call is TRBV27, the J call TRBJ2-7; 7 bases agree with TRBD2. CDR3 length: 14 amino acids. Trimming took 8 bases from V and 2 from J; bases not matched to a gene: 9. CDR1 and CDR2 (germline): MNHEY, SMNVEV (reference sequence). In DNA, the CDR3 is TGTGCCAGCGGCCTAGCGGACGTAACCTACGAGCAGTACGTC. Translating it yields CASGLADVTYEQYV.

The V and J genes are TRBV7-8 and TRBJ2-3; D is possibly TRBD2 (6 bases). The V gene lost 6 bases and the J gene lost 0 bases, with 13 bases spanning the gap. This CDR3 is 15 amino acids long. The germline CDR1 and CDR2 sequences are SGHVS and FQNEAQ. CDR3 nucleotide sequence: TGTGCCAGCAGACAAATCCGGGGGAGCACAGATACGCAGTATTTT. Its protein is CASRQIRGSTDTQYF.

Here the CDR3 reads CASSPTRWSYEQYF. The DNA of the CDR3 is TGTGCCAGCAGCCCTACTAGGTGGTCCTACGAGCAGTACTTC. The chain employs TRBV7-9 and TRBJ2-7, with D perhaps matching TRBD2 (5 bases). This CDR3 comprises 14 residues. The germline gives CDR1 SEHNR, CDR2 FQNEAQ (reference sequence). V was shortened by 5 bases and J by 1 base, with 12 bases between the two germline ends.

The table lists this clone with a count of one. V usage is TRBV7-9 and J usage is TRBJ2-3; the D call may be TRBD1 or TRBD2 (5 bases each). V lost 1 base and J lost 3, with 14 bases in between. Germline CDR1 and CDR2: SEHNR and FQNEAQ (reference sequence). This CDR3 has 16 residues. This chain's CDR3 is CASSLVGAAWTDTQYF. CDR3 in DNA: TGTGCCAGCAGCTTAGTCGGGGCCGCTTGGACAGATACGCAGTATTTT.

The rearrangement links TRBV7-8 to TRBJ2-1; possibly TRBD1 for D (6 bases). Trimming stripped 2 bases from V and 4 bases from J, with 15 bases between. This CDR3 has 16 amino acids. CDR1 and CDR2 (germline): SGHVS, FQNEAQ. This CDR3 reads CASSLRDTPDYNEQFF. CDR3 sequence (DNA): TGTGCCAGCAGCTTACGGGACACACCCGATTACAATGAGCAGTTCTTC.

This clone showed up just a few times. The chain uses TRBV14 and TRBJ2-2, with D maybe TRBD2 (5 bases). Germline values: CDR1 SGHDN, CDR2 FVKESK. Trimming pared 5 bases from V and 6 bases from J, leaving 10 bases between. CDR3 length: 13 residues. The CDR3, as DNA: TGTGCCAGCAGCGCGCGGACTCCCGGGGAGCTGTTTTTT. This encodes CASSARTPGELFF. Combining the CDR3 with reference TRBV14 and TRBJ2-2 gives the whole variable domain EAGVTQFPSHSVIEKGQTVTLRCDPISGHDNLYWYRRVMGKEIKFLLHFVKESKQDESGMPNNRFLAERTGGTYSTLKVQPAELEDSGVYFCASSARTPGELFFGEGSRLTVL.

The J gene is TRBJ1-6, the V gene TRBV9; perhaps TRBD1 as D (6 bases). Germline V gene lookup returns CDR1 SGDLS and CDR2 YYNGEE. Trimming shortened V by 3 bases and J by 7 bases, and 8 bases separated the two germline ends. The CDR3 length is 13 residues. The CDR3 region is CASSGTGNSPLHF. In DNA, the CDR3 is TGTGCCAGCAGCGGCACAGGGAATTCACCCCTCCACTTT.

This clone was counted many times. This chain connects TRBV28 to TRBJ2-1; the D gene is possibly TRBD2 (5 bases). The CDR3 is 13 residues long. CDR1 and CDR2 from the germline V gene are MDHEN and SYDVKM. The V and J ends lost 10 bases and 3 bases respectively, with 13 bases between them. The CDR3 loop reads CATQGGRYNEQFF. The CDR3 DNA reads as TGTGCCACTCAAGGCGGGCGCTACAATGAGCAGTTCTTC.

This clone was counted a few times. The genes are TRBV25-1 and TRBJ2-7, with D perhaps given as TRBD1 or TRBD2 (5 bases each). Trimming removed 10 bases from V and 5 bases from J, with 18 bases in between. The CDR3 contains 13 residues. Germline CDR1 is MGHDK and CDR2 is SYGVNS. The CDR3 loop reads CATDPREKDEQYV. CDR3 nucleotides: TGTGCCACCGACCCCAGGGAGAAGGACGAGCAGTACGTC.

The gene calls are TRBV27 and TRBJ2-6; the match to TRBD1 covers 8 bases. The CDR3 extends over 17 amino acids. Germline V gene lookup returns CDR1 MNHEY and CDR2 SMNVEV (reference sequence). V shed 3 bases and J 0 bases; nucleotides not matched to a gene: 4. CDR3 protein: CASSFIGQGSGANVLTF. CDR3 sequence (DNA): TGTGCCAGCAGTTTCATAGGACAGGGCTCTGGGGCCAACGTCCTGACTTTC. Full variable domain (rest looked up from reference TRBV27 and TRBJ2-6): EAQVTQNPRYLITVTGKKLTVTCSQNMNHEYMSWYRQDPGLGLRQIYYSMNVEVTDKGDVPEGYKVSRKEKRNFPLILESPSPNQTSLYFCASSFIGQGSGANVLTFGAGSRLTVL.

This clone was recorded many times. The J gene is TRBJ2-5, the V gene TRBV30, with D hard to call. This CDR3 comprises 12 residues. V was cut by 1 base and J by 5 bases, with 8 bases left in between. CDR1 is GTSNPN and CDR2 is SVGIG in the germline V gene (reference sequence). The DNA for the CDR3 is TGTGCCTGGAGTGCCGTCAGGGAGACCCAGTACTTC. Residues: CAWSAVRETQYF.

This rearrangement joins TRBV4-1 to TRBJ1-3; D unclear. The germline gives CDR1 MGHRA, CDR2 YSYEKL. Trimming removed 4 bases at V and 0 bases at J, with 7 bases between. The CDR3 is 14 residues long. The CDR3 DNA is TGCGCCAGCAGCCCGAGTCGCTCTGGAAACACCATATATTTT. Translated: CASSPSRSGNTIYF.

The V and J genes are TRBV20-1 and TRBJ1-1, with D uncertain. Trimming cost V 2 bases and J 5 bases, with 6 bases left between them. The CDR3 is 11 residues long. Looked up from germline, CDR1 is DFQATT and CDR2 is SNEGSKA (reference sequence). This CDR3 reads CSARSVTEAFF. CDR3 nucleotides: TGCAGTGCTAGAAGTGTTACTGAAGCTTTCTTT.

This clone was detected only a few times. The chain uses TRBV30 and TRBJ1-2; 9 nucleotides align to TRBD1. The length of the CDR3 is 18 residues. The J segment lost 0 bases and the V segment lost 0 bases, leaving 11 bases of the junction unmatched. The germline V gene encodes CDR1 GTSNPN and CDR2 SVGIG (reference sequence). CDR3 DNA sequence: TGTGCCTGGAGTGTGGCAAGAGCCGGGACAGGGACTAACTATGGCTACACCTTC. The encoded protein is CAWSVARAGTGTNYGYTF.

A few counts support this clone. The chain couples TRBV9 to TRBJ2-1; 9 bases fit TRBD1. Trimming at V came to 4 bases and at J to 7 bases, leaving 9 bases not matched to a gene. The CDR3 has 15 amino acids. The germline gives CDR1 SGDLS, CDR2 YYNGEE. Here the CDR3 DNA reads TGTGCCAGCAGCCGGGACAGGGTGGGATATAATGAGCAGTTCTTC. Protein product: CASSRDRVGYNEQFF.

This chain connects TRBV7-8 to TRBJ2-5, with a weak D call TRBD1 (5 bases). V was trimmed by 6 bases and J by 4 bases, leaving 18 bases between them. The CDR3 has 15 amino acids. Germline V gene sequence: CDR1 SGHVS, CDR2 FQNEAQ. The CDR3, as DNA: TGTGCCAGCAGAGGGGTCGAAACGAGGAGAGAGACCCAGTACTTC. Protein: CASRGVETRRETQYF.